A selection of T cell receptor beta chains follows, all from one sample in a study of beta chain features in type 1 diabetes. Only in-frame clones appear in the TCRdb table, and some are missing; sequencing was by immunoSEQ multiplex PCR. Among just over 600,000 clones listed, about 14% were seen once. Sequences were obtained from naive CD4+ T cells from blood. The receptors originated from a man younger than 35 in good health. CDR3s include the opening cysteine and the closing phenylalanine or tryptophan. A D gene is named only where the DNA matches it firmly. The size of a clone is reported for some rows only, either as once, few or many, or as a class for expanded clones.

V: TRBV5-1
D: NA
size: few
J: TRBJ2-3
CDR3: CASSLVTATDTQYF
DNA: TGCGCCAGCAGCTTGGTCACGGCGACAGATACGCAGTATTTT

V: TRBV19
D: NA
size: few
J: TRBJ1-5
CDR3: CASTQGRNQPQHF
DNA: TGTGCCAGTACCCAAGGGAGAAATCAGCCCCAGCATTTT

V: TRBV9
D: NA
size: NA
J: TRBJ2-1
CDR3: CASSRVGQNNEQFF
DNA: TGTGCCAGCAGCAGAGTAGGGCAGAACAATGAGCAGTTCTTC

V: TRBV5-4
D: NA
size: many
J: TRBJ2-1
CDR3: CARQSGSQFF
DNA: TGTGCCAGGCAATCGGGATCGCAGTTCTTC

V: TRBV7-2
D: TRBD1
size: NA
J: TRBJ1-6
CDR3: CASSLRTGDNSPLHF
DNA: TGTGCCAGCAGCTTACGGACAGGCGATAATTCACCCCTCCACTTT

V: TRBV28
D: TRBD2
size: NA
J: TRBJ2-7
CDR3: CAVGLAGYEQYF
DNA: TGTGCCGTCGGACTAGCGGGCTACGAGCAGTACTTC

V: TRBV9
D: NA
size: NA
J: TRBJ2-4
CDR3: CASSAQLGSKNIQYF
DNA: TGTGCCAGCAGCGCCCAGTTGGGGTCCAAAAACATTCAGTACTTC

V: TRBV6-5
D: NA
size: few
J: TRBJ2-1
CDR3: CASSYSHERRGNEQFF
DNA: TGTGCCAGCAGTTACAGTCACGAACGAAGGGGTAATGAGCAGTTCTTC

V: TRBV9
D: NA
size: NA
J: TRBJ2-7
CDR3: CASSRRGPGTYEQYF
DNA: TGTGCCAGCTCCAGGAGGGGGCCCGGCACCTACGAGCAGTACTTC

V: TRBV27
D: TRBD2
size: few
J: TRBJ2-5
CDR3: CASSLFGLAETQYF
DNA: TGTGCCAGCAGTTTATTCGGACTAGCGGAGACCCAGTACTTC

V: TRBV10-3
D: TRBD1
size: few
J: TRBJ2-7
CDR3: CAISESTGRLYEQYF
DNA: TGTGCCATCAGTGAGTCGACAGGGAGACTTTACGAGCAGTACTTC

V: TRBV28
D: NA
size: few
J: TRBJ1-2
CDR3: CASSLGGYGYTF
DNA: TGTGCCAGCAGTTTAGGCGGCTATGGCTACACCTTC

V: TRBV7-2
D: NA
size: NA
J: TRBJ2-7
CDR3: CASSLSYLGSEQYF
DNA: TGTGCCAGCAGCTTATCCTACCTTGGGAGCGAGCAGTACTTC

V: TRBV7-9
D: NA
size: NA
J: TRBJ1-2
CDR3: CASSLADGGCTF
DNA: TGTGCCAGCAGCTTAGCGGACGGCGGATGCACCTTC

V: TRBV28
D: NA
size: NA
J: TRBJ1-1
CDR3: CASSYRRNTEAFF
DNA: TGTGCCAGCAGCTACAGAAGGAACACTGAAGCTTTCTTT

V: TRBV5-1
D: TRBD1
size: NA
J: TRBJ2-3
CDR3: CASSTGQGYTDTQYF
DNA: TGCGCCAGCAGCACAGGACAGGGATACACAGATACGCAGTATTTT

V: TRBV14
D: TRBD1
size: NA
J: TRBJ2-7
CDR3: CASSPRTGNYEQYF
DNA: TGTGCCAGCAGCCCCCGGACAGGAAACTACGAGCAGTACTTC

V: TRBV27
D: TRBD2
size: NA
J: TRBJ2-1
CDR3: CASSLNSGHKSSYNEQFF
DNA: TGTGCCAGCAGTTTAAATAGCGGGCACAAGAGCTCCTACAATGAGCAGTTCTTC

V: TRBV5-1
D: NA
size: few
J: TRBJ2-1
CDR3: CASSRGRVGYNEQFF
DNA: TGCGCCAGCAGCCGCGGCCGAGTAGGATACAATGAGCAGTTCTTC

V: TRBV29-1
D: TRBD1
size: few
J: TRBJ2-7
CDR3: CSVGQGRTYEQYF
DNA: TGCAGCGTGGGACAGGGAAGAACCTACGAGCAGTACTTC

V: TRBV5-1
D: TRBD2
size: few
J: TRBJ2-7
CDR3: CASSLETGTSDF
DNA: TGCGCCAGCAGCTTGGAAACCGGGACTAGCGACTTC

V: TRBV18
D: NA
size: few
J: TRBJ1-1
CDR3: CASSPPIIRGTEAFF
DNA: TGTGCCAGCTCACCACCAATTATAAGGGGAACTGAAGCTTTCTTT

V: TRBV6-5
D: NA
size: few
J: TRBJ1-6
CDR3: CASSSSTGRTNSPLHF
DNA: NA

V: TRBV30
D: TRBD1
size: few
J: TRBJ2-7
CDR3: CAWGQGTYEQYF
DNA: TGTGCCTGGGGACAGGGTACCTACGAGCAGTACTTC

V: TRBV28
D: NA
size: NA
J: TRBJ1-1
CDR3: CASSLPQGNTEAFF
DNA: TGTGCCAGCAGCCTACCCCAGGGGAACACTGAAGCTTTCTTT

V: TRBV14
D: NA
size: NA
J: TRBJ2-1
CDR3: CASSQAGVGEQFF
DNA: TGTGCCAGCAGCCAAGCAGGGGTCGGTGAGCAGTTCTTC

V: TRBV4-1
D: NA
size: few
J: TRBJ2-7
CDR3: CASREWGVSYEQYF
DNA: TGCGCCAGCAGGGAGTGGGGGGTCTCCTACGAGCAGTACTTC

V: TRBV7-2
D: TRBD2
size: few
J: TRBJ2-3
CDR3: CASSFEREEDTDTQYF
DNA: TGTGCCAGCAGCTTTGAGCGGGAGGAGGACACAGATACGCAGTATTTT

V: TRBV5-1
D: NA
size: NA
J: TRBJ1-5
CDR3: CASSLWGLSNQPQHF
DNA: TGCGCCAGCAGCTTGTGGGGCTTGAGCAATCAGCCCCAGCATTTT